A selection of T cell receptor beta chains follows, all from one sample in a study of post-analysis software for immune sequencing data. TCRdb re-called the PCR reads through MiXCR, storing one row per CDR3 protein. The sample shows hundreds of thousands of distinct CDR3 sequences, about 38% of them seen only once. The sequencing sample was made of blood. These receptors all come from a girl under 18 with multiple sclerosis. The CDR3 runs from the conserved cysteine through the conserved F or W. A D gene is named only where the DNA matches it firmly. Clone size is given for some rows only: seen once, a few or many times, or a class if the clone is expanded.

J gene | V gene | clone size | D gene | CDR3 protein | CDR3 DNA
TRBJ2-7 | TRBV20-1 | many | NA | CSARDQGYEQYF | TGCAGTGCTAGAGATCAGGGCTACGAGCAGTACTTC
TRBJ2-3 | TRBV2 | many | NA | CASSEGDRRTLRYF | TGTGCCAGCAGTGAAGGGGACCGACGGACACTTCGGTATTTT
TRBJ1-1 | TRBV20-1 | few | NA | CSARSGHTNTEAFF | TGCAGTGCTAGATCAGGGCACACGAACACTGAAGCTTTCTTT
TRBJ2-7 | TRBV12-3/TRBV12-4 | NA | TRBD1 | CASSTGTGGDEQYF | TGTGCCAGCAGTACCGGGACAGGGGGCGACGAGCAGTACTTC
TRBJ1-5 | TRBV5-1 | NA | NA | CASSFSLNQPQHF | TGCGCCAGCAGCTTCTCCCTAAATCAGCCCCAGCATTTT
TRBJ2-3 | TRBV20-1 | NA | TRBD2 | CSAKRLAAPDTQYF | TGCAGTGCTAAACGACTAGCGGCCCCAGATACGCAGTATTTT
TRBJ2-3 | TRBV13 | many | TRBD2 | CASSLGTSWMADTQYF | TGTGCCAGCAGCCTAGGGACTAGCTGGATGGCAGATACGCAGTATTTT
TRBJ1-2 | TRBV4-3 | NA | NA | CASSQGIRGTYGYTF | TGCGCCAGCAGCCAAGGCATCAGGGGAACATATGGCTACACCTTC
TRBJ2-1 | TRBV12-3/TRBV12-4 | many | TRBD2 | CASHGGVLAGGPGNEQFF | TGTGCCAGCCACGGGGGGGTACTAGCGGGAGGGCCGGGAAATGAGCAGTTCTTC
TRBJ2-7 | TRBV11-2 | NA | NA | CAGSLAQGEQYF | TGTGCCGGCAGCTTAGCGCAGGGCGAGCAGTACTTC
TRBJ1-2 | TRBV3-1 | many | NA | CASSQVTGNPNYGYTF | TGTGCCAGCAGCCAAGTTACAGGGAACCCCAACTATGGCTACACCTTC
TRBJ2-1 | TRBV5-5 | many | TRBD2 | CASSAPGLADEQFF | TGTGCCAGCAGCGCACCGGGACTAGCCGATGAGCAGTTCTTC
TRBJ2-7 | TRBV20-1 | NA | TRBD2 | CSARVVTSDEQYF | TGCAGTGCTAGAGTCGTGACTAGCGACGAGCAGTACTTC
TRBJ2-2 | TRBV4-2 | few | NA | CASSQEAGTGELFF | TGTGCCAGCAGCCAAGAAGCTGGCACCGGGGAGCTGTTTTTT
TRBJ2-1 | TRBV7-3 | NA | TRBD2 | CASSPPGGLGEQFF | TGTGCCAGCAGCCCGCCGGGGGGACTAGGTGAGCAGTTCTTC
TRBJ2-7 | TRBV11-2 | NA | TRBD2 | CASRPLGGENHNEQYF | TGTGCCAGCAGACCGTTGGGGGGGGAGAACCACAATGAGCAGTACTTC
TRBJ2-1 | TRBV29-1 | many | NA | CSVVMYGGHFTNEQFF | TGCAGCGTTGTAATGTATGGGGGCCATTTTACCAATGAGCAGTTCTTC
TRBJ1-2 | TRBV3-1 | many | NA | CASSQGQNYGYTF | TGTGCCAGCTCCCAGGGACAAAACTATGGCTACACCTTC
TRBJ2-3 | TRBV25-1 | many | TRBD2 | CASAHPAGVGTQYF | TGTGCCAGCGCCCACCCAGCGGGGGTTGGTACGCAGTATTTT
TRBJ1-6 | TRBV11-2 | NA | TRBD1 | CASGISGGMNSPLHF | TGTGCCAGCGGTATCTCAGGGGGGATGAATTCACCCCTCCACTTT
TRBJ2-3 | TRBV5-1 | NA | NA | CASSLVAQGTDTQYF | TGCGCCAGCAGCTTGGTTGCACAGGGCACAGATACGCAGTATTTT
TRBJ2-3 | TRBV5-1 | few | TRBD1 | CASSPGTGATDTQYF | TGCGCCAGCAGCCCCGGGACAGGGGCCACAGATACGCAGTATTTT
TRBJ2-3 | TRBV11-2 | many | TRBD2 | CASRLLAGGTDTQYF | TGTGCCAGCAGACTCCTAGCGGGGGGGACAGATACGCAGTATTTT
TRBJ2-5 | TRBV6-5 | many | TRBD2 | CASSRLAGAPETQYF | TGTGCCAGCAGTCGACTAGCGGGAGCTCCGGAGACCCAGTACTTC
TRBJ1-3 | TRBV6-5 | few | NA | CASRVQNTIYF | TGTGCCAGCAGGGTACAGAACACCATATATTTT
TRBJ1-5 | TRBV28 | NA | NA | CASRGGGTNQPQRF | TGTGCCAGCAGGGGAGGGGGAACGAATCAGCCCCAGCGTTTT
TRBJ2-3 | TRBV6-2/TRBV6-3 | many | NA | CASSPLPRVTDTQYF | TGTGCCAGCAGCCCCCTGCCGCGGGTCACAGATACGCAGTATTTT
TRBJ1-5 | TRBV12-3/TRBV12-4 | few | NA | CASSHRRSRGNQPQHF | TGTGCCAGCAGCCATCGTAGGTCTCGAGGCAATCAGCCCCAGCATTTT
TRBJ1-5 | TRBV6-6 | many | NA | CASSYYRDTENQPQHF | TGTGCCAGCAGTTACTACCGTGACACGGAAAATCAGCCCCAGCATTTT
TRBJ2-3 | TRBV5-4 | NA | NA | CASSWGSASTDTQYF | TGTGCCAGCAGCTGGGGCAGCGCTAGCACAGATACGCAGTATTTT
TRBJ1-1 | TRBV7-2 | many | NA | CASSLLKYTEAFF | TGTGCCAGCAGCTTATTGAAATACACTGAAGCTTTCTTT
TRBJ2-1 | TRBV7-9 | few | TRBD2 | CASSLGLTGGSSYNEQFF | TGTGCCAGCAGCTTGGGGCTAACGGGAGGCTCCTCCTACAATGAGCAGTTCTTC
TRBJ2-2 | TRBV5-1 | few | NA | CASSLERTGELFF | TGCGCCAGCAGCTTGGAGCGTACCGGGGAGCTGTTTTTT
TRBJ2-1 | TRBV2 | few | NA | CASSPLRRGRSYNEQFF | TGTGCCAGCAGTCCCCTTCGAAGGGGCCGCTCCTACAATGAGCAGTTCTTC
TRBJ2-2 | TRBV3-1 | few | TRBD2 | CASSQGSGRTGELFF | TGTGCCAGCAGCCAAGGTAGCGGGAGGACCGGGGAGCTGTTTTTT
TRBJ1-3 | TRBV27 | NA | NA | CASSGQGPGNTIYF | TGTGCCAGCAGCGGCCAGGGTCCTGGAAACACCATATATTTT
TRBJ2-5 | TRBV20-1 | once | NA | CSARGLGRQETQYF | TGCAGTGCTAGGGGTTTGGGGAGACAAGAGACCCAGTACTTC
TRBJ1-1 | TRBV12-3/TRBV12-4 | few | NA | CASSGSAAFF | TGTGCCTCCTCGGGCAGTGCGGCTTTCTTT